The rows below give T cell receptor beta chains drawn from one sample of a study of cytomegalovirus exposure and HLA in healthy donors. TCRdb's table, derived via immunoSEQ multiplex PCR, lists solely in-frame clones and lacks some. The data show 200,000 to 250,000 clones, with about 80% seen just once and just under 3% held by the top ten. Source material: PBMCs. All receptors come from a woman aged 25 to 39 in good health and CMV-seronegative. Both conserved end residues are part of each CDR3. Fields, in order: clone size, J gene, D gene, V gene, CDR3 DNA, CDR3 protein. A D gene is named only where the DNA matches it firmly. Clone size, where shown, is once, few, many, or a class for clones that have expanded.

>.|TRBJ2-3|TRBD1|TRBV2
TGTGCCAGCAGCCCTGACAGGGGGATAACAGATACGCAGTATTTT
CASSPDRGITDTQYF
>.|TRBJ2-7|TRBD2|TRBV19
TGTGCCACAAACCGGGACTATCCGTACGAGCAGTACTTC
CATNRDYPYEQYF
>.|TRBJ2-5|TRBD1|TRBV4-1
TGCGCCAGCAGCGTACAGGGGGCGGGTTTTGGCCAAGAGACCCAGTACTTC
CASSVQGAGFGQETQYF
>.|TRBJ2-1|TRBD2|TRBV7-3
TGTGCCAGCAGCTTATACGCCCTAGCGGGGGGCTTCAATGAGCAGTTCTTC
CASSLYALAGGFNEQFF
>.|TRBJ1-6|TRBD1|TRBV4-2
TGTGCCAGCAGCCTGGATCCGGGACAGGGGTTTTCACCCCTCCACTTT
CASSLDPGQGFSPLHF
>.|TRBJ1-2|TRBD1|TRBV7-9
TGTGCCAGCAGCCTATTCAAAGGGGGCGGCTATGGCTACACCTTC
CASSLFKGGGYGYTF
>.|TRBJ2-2|.|TRBV7-2
TGTGCCAGCAGCTCGGGGGGCATGGGGGAGCTGTTTTTT
CASSSGGMGELFF
>.|TRBJ2-5|.|TRBV29-1
TGCAGCGTTGAAGATCTCCCCACGCTGAGCCAAGAGACCCAGTACTTC
CSVEDLPTLSQETQYF
>.|TRBJ1-5|TRBD1|TRBV19
TGTGCCAGTAGTCGCGGACAGGGGCATCAGCCCCAGCATTTT
CASSRGQGHQPQHF
>few|TRBJ1-1|.|TRBV5-4
TGTGCCAGCAGCCCGTCGGGGATGAGCAACACTGAAGCTTTCTTT
CASSPSGMSNTEAFF
>few|TRBJ2-3|TRBD1|TRBV5-1
TGCGCCAGCAGCTTGGCCAGGGGACAGGGACGGGTAGATACGCAGTATTTT
CASSLARGQGRVDTQYF
>.|TRBJ1-1|.|TRBV21-1
TGTGCCAGCGCCAGACAGATGAACACTGAAGCTTTCTTT
CASARQMNTEAFF
>.|TRBJ1-4|TRBD1|TRBV18
TGTGCCAGCTCACCGGGACAGCTGAATGAAAAACTGTTTTTT
CASSPGQLNEKLFF
>.|TRBJ2-7|TRBD2|TRBV6-5
TGTGCCAGCAGGGAGGGGCTAGCGGACTCCTACGAGCAGTACTTC
CASREGLADSYEQYF
>.|TRBJ1-1|.|TRBV5-1
TGCGCCAGCAGACGTGACAGCTTGAACACTGAAGCTTTCTTT
CASRRDSLNTEAFF
>.|TRBJ1-3|TRBD1|TRBV6-1
TGTGCCAGCAGTCAAGGCGAGGGGGCAGAAGGAAACACCATATGTTTT
CASSQGEGAEGNTICF
>.|TRBJ1-4|.|TRBV30
TGTGCCTGGGGGGACTCAACTAATGAAAAACTGTTTTTT
CAWGDSTNEKLFF
>.|TRBJ1-1|TRBD1|TRBV5-4
TGTGCCAGCAGCCCAACAGGGGTTGCCACTGAAGCTTTCTTT
CASSPTGVATEAFF
>.|TRBJ1-5|.|TRBV7-2
TGTGCCAGCAGCTTGGTTTCGATTGCAGGGTTGGGTGAGTCTCAGCCCCAGCATTTT
CASSLVSIAGLGESQPQHF
>.|TRBJ1-1|TRBD1|TRBV5-1
TGCGCCAGCAGCATAAGCGACAGGGTAAACACTGAAGCTTTCTTT
CASSISDRVNTEAFF
>.|TRBJ2-7|TRBD2|TRBV7-2
TGTGCCAGCAGCTTGTACCCGGGACTAGCGGGAGTTTTCTACGAGCAGTACTTC
CASSLYPGLAGVFYEQYF
>.|TRBJ2-1|TRBD2|TRBV5-1
TGCGCCAGCAGCTCAGGACTAGAACACATCTTC
CASSSGLEHIF
>.|TRBJ1-2|TRBD1|TRBV5-1
TGCGCCAGCAGCTTGTGGGACAGGGGTGCCGGCTACACCTTC
CASSLWDRGAGYTF
>.|TRBJ2-5|TRBD2|TRBV6-5
TGTGCCAGCAGTTACTCCCGGACTAGCGGGCAAGAGACCCAGTACTTC
CASSYSRTSGQETQYF
>.|TRBJ1-6|TRBD1|TRBV5-1
TGCGCCAGCAGCCCTCTTGGGACAGCAAATTCACCCCTCCACTTT
CASSPLGTANSPLHF
>.|TRBJ2-3|TRBD2|TRBV7-2
TGTGCCAGCAGCTTAGTGGGGGGGGGCACAGATACGCAGTATTTT
CASSLVGGGTDTQYF
>.|TRBJ1-1|.|TRBV6-5
TGTGCCAGCAGTTACGGAGCGGGGAACACTGAAGCTTTCTTT
CASSYGAGNTEAFF
>.|TRBJ2-2|TRBD2|TRBV27
TGTGCCAGCAGTTTCGAGCCTAGCGGGGCCATAAACACCGGGGAGCTGTTTTTT
CASSFEPSGAINTGELFF
>.|TRBJ2-7|.|TRBV18
TGTGCCAGCTCACCAATGTCCCAGAATGGTGGCTACGAGCAGTACTTC
CASSPMSQNGGYEQYF
>.|TRBJ1-5|TRBD1|TRBV5-1
TGCGCCAGCAGCCCGGGGACAGGGAAGTTTAGCAATCAGCCCCAGCATTTT
CASSPGTGKFSNQPQHF
>.|TRBJ2-3|.|TRBV27
TGTGCCAGCATGGCCCTCACAGATACGCAGTATTTT
CASMALTDTQYF
>.|TRBJ2-7|.|TRBV6-1
TGTGCCAGCAGTGAATTGGGAGGAGGGGCCGTTCCCTACGAGCAGTACTTC
CASSELGGGAVPYEQYF
>.|TRBJ2-7|.|TRBV29-1
TGCAGCGTTGTCGGGACAACGGCCGAGCAGTACTTC
CSVVGTTAEQYF
>.|TRBJ2-7|.|TRBV6-5
TGTGCCAGCAGTCGGTTAACAGGGCGCGAGCAGTACTTC
CASSRLTGREQYF
>.|TRBJ2-7|TRBD1|TRBV7-3
TGTGCCAGCAGCTTAGGAAGTCAGGGGGCCTACGAGCAGTACTTC
CASSLGSQGAYEQYF
>.|TRBJ1-1|TRBD1|TRBV6-5
TGTGCCAGCAGTCAGACAGGGATTAACACTGAAGCTTTCTTT
CASSQTGINTEAFF
>.|TRBJ1-2|TRBD1|TRBV6-1
TGTGCCAGCAGTGTCGCGGGACAGGGCGATGGCTACCCCTTC
CASSVAGQGDGYPF
>.|TRBJ2-2|TRBD1|TRBV28
TGTGCCAGCAGTTTAAGCCCCAGGGGGCTCACCGGGGAGCTGTTTTTT
CASSLSPRGLTGELFF
>.|TRBJ2-7|TRBD1|TRBV19
TGTGCCAGTAGTATACCATATGTTGGACAGGGCCACGAGCAGTACTTC
CASSIPYVGQGHEQYF
>.|TRBJ2-2|TRBD1|TRBV6-1
TGTGCCAGCAGTGTTACAGGGGTGGGGACCGGGGAGCTGTTTTTT
CASSVTGVGTGELFF
>once|TRBJ2-1|TRBD2|TRBV7-3
TGTGCCAGCGGGATAGCGGGCAACAATGAGCAGTTCTTC
CASGIAGNNEQFF
>few|TRBJ2-3|.|TRBV4-1
TGCGCCAGCAGCCAAGTTTATGCTAGCATGACAGATACGCAGTATTTT
CASSQVYASMTDTQYF
>.|TRBJ2-3|TRBD2|TRBV11-2
TGTGCCAGCAGCAGGGACTATACAGATACGCAGTATTTT
CASSRDYTDTQYF